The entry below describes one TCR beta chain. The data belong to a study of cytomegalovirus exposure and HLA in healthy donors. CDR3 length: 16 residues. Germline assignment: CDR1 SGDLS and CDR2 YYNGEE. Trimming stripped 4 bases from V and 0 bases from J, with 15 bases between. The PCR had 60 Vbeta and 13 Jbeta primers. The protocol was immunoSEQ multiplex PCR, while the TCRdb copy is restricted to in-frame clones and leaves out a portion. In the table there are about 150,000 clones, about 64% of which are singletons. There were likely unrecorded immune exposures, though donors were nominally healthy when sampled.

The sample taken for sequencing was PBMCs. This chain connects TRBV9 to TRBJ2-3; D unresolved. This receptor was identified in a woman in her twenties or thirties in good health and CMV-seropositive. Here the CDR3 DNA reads TGTGCCAGCAGCCTCCACCCCCTGCAGAGCACAGATACGCAGTATTTT. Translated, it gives CASSLHPLQSTDTQYF.